This T cell receptor (beta chain) was sequenced for a study of shared clonotypes between healthy human individuals. The sample holds a few counts of this clone. The method was immunoSEQ multiplex PCR; TCRdb's version includes in-frame clones alone and lacks a portion of them. Of around 990,000 clones in the sample, around 77% were seen once. This CDR3 has 17 residues. V shed 1 base and J shed 4 bases, with 19 bases lying between them. Germline V lookup: CDR1 MGHRA, CDR2 YSYEKL. The receptor was isolated from a man younger than 35 in good health. Some clones in this sample may be carry-over from other donors' samples. V is TRBV4-1 and J is TRBJ1-1; a possible D gene is TRBD1 (6 bases). Material: memory CD4+ T cells from PBMCs. Indicated subset: CD45RA-negative fraction. The CDR3 DNA reads TGCGCCAGCAGCCAAGGAACCGTCGTGAGGGGGAGCACTGAAGCTTTCTTT. It yields the protein CASSQGTVVRGSTEAFF.